These 23 T cell receptor beta chains were all obtained from the same sample, sequenced in a study of blood T cell repertoires in COVID-19. Libraries were prepared by immunoSEQ multiplex PCR; TCRdb keeps only in-frame clonotypes and omits some of them. The sample shows about 200,000 clones, 70% to 85% of them seen only once. The sample consisted of peripheral blood. The receptor source for this set is a human donor in a cohort sampled during active COVID-19.

This chain uses TRBV7-2 with TRBJ1-2; TRBD1 agrees at 10 bases. The germline V gene encodes CDR1 SGHTA and CDR2 FQGNSA. The V and J ends lost 4 bases and 4 bases, in that order; junction bases with no gene match: 3. This CDR3 spans 14 amino acids. DNA for the CDR3: TGTGCCAGCAGCTCGCGACAGGGGGCCTATGGCTACACCTTC. Encoded protein: CASSSRQGAYGYTF.

This clone was found a few times. The chain recombines TRBV5-1 with TRBJ1-1, with D unclear. Trimming stripped 7 bases from V and 2 bases from J, with 15 bases between. The germline CDR1 and CDR2 sequences are SGHRS and YFSETQ. The CDR3 extends over 14 amino acids. For the CDR3, the DNA is TGCGCCAGCCACTCGGGAGGGCATAACACTGAAGCTTTCTTT. The encoded protein is CASHSGGHNTEAFF. Full variable domain (outside the CDR3, taken from reference TRBV5-1 and TRBJ1-1): KAGVTQTPRYLIKTRGQQVTLSCSPISGHRSVSWYQQTPGQGLQFLFEYFSETQRNKGNFPGRFSGRQFSNSRSEMNVSTLELGDSALYLCASHSGGHNTEAFFGQGTRLTVV.

The chain recombines TRBV3-1 (or the pseudogene TRBV3-2) with TRBJ2-2; no clear D. The CDR3 runs 13 residues. V lost 2 bases to trimming and J lost 5 bases, with 6 bases between them. Germline-derived CDR1 and CDR2 are LGHDT and YNNKEL (reference sequence). CDR3 sequence (DNA): TGTGCCAGCAGCCAAAATCCAACCGGGGAGCTGTTTTTT. This gives the protein CASSQNPTGELFF.

This chain joins TRBV19 and TRBJ2-2, with TRBD1 matching over 10 bases. J was trimmed by 2 bases and V by 7 bases; bases with no gene match: 10. CDR1 and CDR2 from the germline V gene are LNHDA and SQIVND (reference sequence). This CDR3 comprises 17 residues. The CDR3 region has the DNA TGTGCCAGTAAATCGGAGACAGGGGGCATAAACACCGGGGAGCTGTTTTTT. It is translated as CASKSETGGINTGELFF.

The V gene is TRBV5-1, the J gene TRBJ2-2, with 10 bases aligning to TRBD1. After removal of 2 bases from V and 6 bases from J, the junction contained 10 bases not matched to a gene. CDR1 SGHRS and CDR2 YFSETQ come from the germline V gene. The CDR3 covers 17 residues. CDR3 DNA: TGCGCCAGCAGCTTTGGCGACAGGGGGCAAATCCCCGGGGAGCTGTTTTTT. Its protein product is CASSFGDRGQIPGELFF.

The gene calls are TRBV5-4 and TRBJ2-5; 9 bases agree with TRBD2. CDR1 is SGHNT, CDR2 YYREEE, per germline (reference sequence). This CDR3 comprises 17 residues. Trimming at V came to 4 bases and at J to 1 base, leaving 11 bases not matched to a gene. The CDR3 DNA is TGTGCCAGCAGCCTCGGGGTAGCGGGAGCAACCCAAGAGACCCAGTACTTC. Protein product: CASSLGVAGATQETQYF.

The chain uses TRBV12-3 or TRBV12-4 and TRBJ2-7; D possibly corresponds to TRBD2 (5 bases). CDR3 length: 13 residues. V gave up 6 bases and J gave up 7 bases, with 16 bases separating them. CDR3: CASSPALAAEQYF. CDR3 coding DNA: TGTGCCAGCAGCCCAGCGCTAGCAGCTGAGCAGTACTTC.

This chain connects TRBV3-1 (or the pseudogene TRBV3-2) to TRBJ1-3; no definite D call. V shed 1 base and J shed 4 bases, with 11 bases lying between them. The CDR3 is 15 amino acids. Germline lookup yields CDR1 LGHDT and CDR2 YNNKEL (reference sequence). The chain's CDR3 is CASSQGSGRGNTIYF. As DNA, the CDR3 is TGTGCCAGCAGCCAAGGCAGCGGGAGGGGAAACACCATATATTTT.

The V gene is TRBV9, the J gene TRBJ2-3; TRBD2 aligns across 9 bases. The CDR3 is 18 amino acids. The germline gives CDR1 SGDLS, CDR2 YYNGEE. V gave up 0 bases and J gave up 3 bases; unmatched junction bases: 11. The CDR3 region has the DNA TGTGCCAGCAGCGTAGCGGACGTAGCGGGAGAGGTGACAGATACGCAGTATTTT. Its translation: CASSVADVAGEVTDTQYF.

The rearrangement joins TRBV18 to TRBJ1-4; 9 bases are a match to TRBD1. Germline V gene data show CDR1 as KGHSH and CDR2 as LQKENI. The CDR3 totals 14 residues. Trimming removed 2 bases from V and 7 bases from J; junction bases left unmatched: 2. The CDR3: CASSPWTGVEKLFF. CDR3 DNA sequence: TGTGCCAGCTCACCATGGACAGGGGTTGAAAAACTGTTTTTT.

The rearrangement links TRBV3-1 (or the pseudogene TRBV3-2) to TRBJ1-2; D perhaps matches TRBD1 (6 bases). The V gene's germline CDR1 is LGHDT and CDR2 YNNKEL (reference sequence). The CDR3 is made up of 15 amino acids. V was shortened by 1 base and J by 8 bases, with 17 bases between the two germline ends. CDR3 in amino acids: CASSQGAGATAGYTF. CDR3 DNA sequence: TGTGCCAGCAGCCAAGGGGCAGGGGCGACGGCGGGCTACACCTTC.

V is TRBV9 and J is TRBJ2-5, with D maybe TRBD1 (6 bases). Trimming pared 4 bases from V and 0 bases from J, leaving 19 bases between. The CDR3 length is 17 residues. Germline values: CDR1 SGDLS, CDR2 YYNGEE. The CDR3 region is CASSPRSGTLYQETQYF. CDR3 sequence (DNA): TGTGCCAGCAGCCCACGGTCCGGGACATTGTACCAAGAGACCCAGTACTTC.

The rearrangement uses TRBV30 and TRBJ1-2, with 8 bases fitting TRBD1. Germline CDR1 GTSNPN, CDR2 SVGIG (reference sequence). The CDR3 has 14 residues. V shed 4 bases, J shed 3 bases, and the junction held 7 bases outside the gene matches. The CDR3 DNA follows: TGTGCCTGGACACGGCAGGGGGCGGACTATGGCTACACCTTC. Translation gives CAWTRQGADYGYTF.

In DNA, the CDR3 is TGTGCCAGCAGAACCCGGACTAGCGGGATGGAGACCCAGTACTTC. It translates to CASRTRTSGMETQYF. This sequence joins TRBV6-5 and TRBJ2-5, with 12 bases fitting TRBD2. V shed 6 bases and J 5 bases; nucleotides not matched to a gene: 7. CDR1 is MNHEY and CDR2 is SVGAGI in the germline V gene. CDR3 length: 15 amino acids.

This CDR3 is CASSQQSGGRFYNEQFF. Here the CDR3 DNA reads TGTGCCAGCAGCCAACAAAGCGGCGGGAGGTTCTACAATGAGCAGTTCTTC. This chain joins TRBV4-2 and TRBJ2-1; TRBD2 aligns across 8 bases. Trimming took 2 bases from V and 3 from J; bases not matched to a gene: 9. Per germline, CDR1 LGHNA and CDR2 YNFKEQ. CDR3 length: 17 residues.

The gene calls are TRBV29-1 and TRBJ2-7, with 8 bases aligning to TRBD1. The length of the CDR3 is 14 residues. The ends lost 1 base at V and 3 bases at J; junction bases unmatched: 5. Germline lookup yields CDR1 SQVTM and CDR2 ANQGSEA. The CDR3 coding sequence is TGCAGCGTTGAAGGACAGGGGCCTAACTACGAGCAGTACTTC. It is translated as CSVEGQGPNYEQYF.

The rearrangement links TRBV3-1 (or the pseudogene TRBV3-2) to TRBJ2-3, with D tentatively TRBD2 (6 bases). V was cut by 3 bases and J by 7 bases, with 17 bases left in between. CDR3 length equals 15 residues. CDR1 and CDR2 from the germline V gene are LGHDT and YNNKEL (reference sequence). CDR3 residues: CASSQTRDGRNTQYF. CDR3 bases: TGTGCCAGCAGCCAGACTCGGGACGGGAGAAATACGCAGTATTTT.

In its sample, this clone was seen once. The chain has TRBV27 and TRBJ1-1; D perhaps matches TRBD1 (6 bases). The CDR3 extends over 17 amino acids. CDR1 is MNHEY and CDR2 is SMNVEV in the germline V gene (reference sequence). V was pared by 2 bases and J by 1 base, with 17 bases between. CDR3 nucleotide sequence: TGTGCCAGCAGTTTAATTCCCCCCAGCAGGGGGAACACTGAAGCTTTCTTT. It specifies CASSLIPPSRGNTEAFF.

This chain joins TRBV15 and TRBJ2-3, with D possibly matching TRBD1 (6 bases). The V end lost 0 bases, the J end lost 2 bases, and 18 bases lay between the germline ends. The CDR3 has 18 residues. Looked up from germline, CDR1 is LNHNV and CDR2 is YYDKDF (reference sequence). The CDR3 DNA reads TGTGCCACCAGCAGAGATCCCCTGACAGGACCCCTCACAGATACGCAGTATTTT. This codes for CATSRDPLTGPLTDTQYF.

This sequence joins TRBV6-5 and TRBJ1-3, with TRBD1 as a possible D gene (6 bases). Trimming took 2 bases from V and 3 from J, leaving 11 bases between them. Germline loops: CDR1 MNHEY, CDR2 SVGAGI. The CDR3 spans 15 residues. CDR3 coding DNA: TGTGCCAGCAGTTACGACAGGTCCGGTGGAAACACCATATATTTT. Protein product: CASSYDRSGGNTIYF.

The V call is TRBV5-1, the J call TRBJ1-1; tentative D call: TRBD1 (6 bases). Deletions cut 5 bases from V and 1 base from J, with 12 bases between. This CDR3 is 14 amino acids long. Germline V CDR1 and CDR2: SGHRS, YFSETQ. In nucleotides, the CDR3 is TGCGCCAGCAGGGGGGACAACCGGAACACTGAAGCTTTCTTT. Translation: CASRGDNRNTEAFF.

The rearrangement uses TRBV5-4 and TRBJ2-4, with TRBD1 as a possible D gene (5 bases). V lost 3 bases to trimming and J lost 2 bases, with 9 bases between them. Germline values: CDR1 SGHNT, CDR2 YYREEE (reference sequence). The CDR3 is 14 residues long. CDR3 coding DNA: TGTGCCAGCAGCTCCAGGGTTTCCAAAAACATTCAGTACTTC. Amino acid sequence: CASSSRVSKNIQYF.

The chain has TRBV2 and TRBJ2-7, with 7 bases lining up with TRBD1. Germline loops: CDR1 SNHLY, CDR2 FYNNEI. This CDR3 is 14 amino acids long. V dropped 6 bases and J dropped 0; count of bases not matched to a gene: 5. The CDR3 DNA reads as TGTGCCAGCAGAGTCGGGACAGCCTCCTACGAGCAGTACTTC. This codes for CASRVGTASYEQYF.